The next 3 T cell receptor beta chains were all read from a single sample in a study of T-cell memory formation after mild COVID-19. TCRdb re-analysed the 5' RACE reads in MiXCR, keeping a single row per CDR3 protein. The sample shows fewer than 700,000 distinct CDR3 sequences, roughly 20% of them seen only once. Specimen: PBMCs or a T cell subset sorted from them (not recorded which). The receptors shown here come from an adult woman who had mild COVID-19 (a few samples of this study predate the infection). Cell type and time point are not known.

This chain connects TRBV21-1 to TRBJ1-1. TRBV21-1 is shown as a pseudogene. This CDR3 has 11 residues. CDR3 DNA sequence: TGTGCCAGCAGCAAAGTGGCTGAAGCTTTCTTT. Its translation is CASSKVAEAFF.

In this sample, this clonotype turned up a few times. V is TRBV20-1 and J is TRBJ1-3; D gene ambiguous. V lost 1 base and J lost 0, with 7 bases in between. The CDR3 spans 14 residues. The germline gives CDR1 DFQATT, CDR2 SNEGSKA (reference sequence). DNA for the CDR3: TGCAGTGCTAGAGGCCTCGGCTCTGGAAACACCATATATTTT. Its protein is CSARGLGSGNTIYF.

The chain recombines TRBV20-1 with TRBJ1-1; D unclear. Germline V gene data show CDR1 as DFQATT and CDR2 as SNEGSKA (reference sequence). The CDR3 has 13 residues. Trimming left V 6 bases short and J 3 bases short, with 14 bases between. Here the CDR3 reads CSARWAGDTEAFF. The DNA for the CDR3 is TGCAGTGCCCGGTGGGCGGGCGACACTGAAGCTTTCTTT.